The subject of this entry is one TCR beta chain. This sample is drawn from a study of OX40 agonist ivuxolimab in advanced cancers. For the study at large: Dosing consisted of intravenous ivuxolimab at 0.01 to 10 mg/kg every 2 weeks.

Sampling times: baseline, cycle 4 day 1, cycle 7 day 1. Data came from immunoSEQ multiplex PCR; TCRdb stores just in-frame clones and leaves some out. The sample holds 8,500 to 11,000 clones, more than 60% seen once. Between the trimmed V and J ends, which lost 11 bases and 0 bases, there was a span of 11 bases. The germline CDR1 and CDR2 sequences are MNHEY and SVGAGI. The CDR3 loop spans 13 amino acids. The chain is built from TRBV6-5 and TRBJ1-3; no definite D call. This receptor was obtained from an adult with an advanced solid tumor such as melanoma, head and neck, liver or kidney cancer. The sequencing here drew on CD4+ or CD8+ T cells sorted from blood, taken in a trial of the OX40 agonist ivuxolimab. The CDR3 sequence: CASGRYSGNTIYF. As DNA, the CDR3 is TGTGCCTCCGGGCGGTACTCTGGAAACACCATATATTTT.